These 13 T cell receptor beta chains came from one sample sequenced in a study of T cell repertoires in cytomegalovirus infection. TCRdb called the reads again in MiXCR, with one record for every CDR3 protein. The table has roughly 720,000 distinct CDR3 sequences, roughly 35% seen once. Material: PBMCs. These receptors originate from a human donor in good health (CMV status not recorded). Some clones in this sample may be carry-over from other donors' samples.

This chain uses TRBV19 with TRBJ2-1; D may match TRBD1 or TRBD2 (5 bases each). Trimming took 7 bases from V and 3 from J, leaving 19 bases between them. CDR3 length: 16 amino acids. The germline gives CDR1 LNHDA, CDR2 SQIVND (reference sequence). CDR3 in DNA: TGTGCCAGTAAATTTCGGCCGGGACCAGACTACAATGAGCAGTTCTTC. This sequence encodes CASKFRPGPDYNEQFF. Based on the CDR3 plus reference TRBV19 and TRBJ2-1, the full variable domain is DGGITQSPKYLFRKEGQNVTLSCEQNLNHDAMYWYRQDPGQGLRLIYYSQIVNDFQKGDIAEGYSVSREKKESFPLTVTSAQKNPTAFYLCASKFRPGPDYNEQFFGPGTRLTVL.

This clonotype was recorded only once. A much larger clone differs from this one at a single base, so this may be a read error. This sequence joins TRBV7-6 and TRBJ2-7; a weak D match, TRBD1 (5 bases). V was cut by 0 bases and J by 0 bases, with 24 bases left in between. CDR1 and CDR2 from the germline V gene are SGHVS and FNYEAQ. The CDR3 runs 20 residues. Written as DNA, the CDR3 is TGTGCCAGCAGCTTAGCCTCCACCACCGTAATACAGGCAAACTCCTACGAGCAGTACTTC. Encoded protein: CASSLASTTVIQANSYEQYF.

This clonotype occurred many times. In DNA, the CDR3 is TGTGCCAGCAGCTCCGGCCCTAAACGGAATGAGCAGTTCTTC. Translating it yields CASSSGPKRNEQFF. The V and J genes are TRBV7-2 and TRBJ2-1; D gene unclear. This CDR3 contains 14 residues. The V and J ends lost 4 bases and 7 bases respectively, with 14 bases between them. From germline, CDR1 is SGHTA and CDR2 FQGNSA.

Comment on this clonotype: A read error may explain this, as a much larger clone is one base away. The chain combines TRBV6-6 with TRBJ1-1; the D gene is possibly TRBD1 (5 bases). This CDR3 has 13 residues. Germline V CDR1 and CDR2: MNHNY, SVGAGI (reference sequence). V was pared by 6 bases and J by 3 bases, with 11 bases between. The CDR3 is CASRGAKYTEAFF. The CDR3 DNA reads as TGTGCCAGCAGAGGGGCGAAGTACACTGAAGCTTTCTTT.

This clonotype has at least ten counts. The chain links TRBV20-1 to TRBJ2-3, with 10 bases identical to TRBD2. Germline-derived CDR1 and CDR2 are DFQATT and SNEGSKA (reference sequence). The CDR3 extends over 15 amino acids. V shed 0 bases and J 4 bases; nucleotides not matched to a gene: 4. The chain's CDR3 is CSARDPSGRADTQYF. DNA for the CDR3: TGCAGTGCTAGAGACCCCAGCGGGAGGGCAGATACGCAGTATTTT.

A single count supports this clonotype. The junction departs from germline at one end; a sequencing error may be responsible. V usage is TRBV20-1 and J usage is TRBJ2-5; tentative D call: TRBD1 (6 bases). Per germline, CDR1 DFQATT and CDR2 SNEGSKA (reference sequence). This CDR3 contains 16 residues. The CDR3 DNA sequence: TGCAGTGCTATTACACCGGGTGCCCTAGGGGGTGAGACCCATTACTTC. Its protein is CSAITPGALGGETHYF.

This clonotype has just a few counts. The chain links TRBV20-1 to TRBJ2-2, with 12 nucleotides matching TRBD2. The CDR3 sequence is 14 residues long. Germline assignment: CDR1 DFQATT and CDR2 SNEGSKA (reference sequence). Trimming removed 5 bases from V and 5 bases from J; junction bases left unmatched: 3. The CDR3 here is CSASGTSGTGELFF. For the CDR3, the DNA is TGCAGTGCTTCCGGGACTAGCGGGACCGGGGAGCTGTTTTTT.

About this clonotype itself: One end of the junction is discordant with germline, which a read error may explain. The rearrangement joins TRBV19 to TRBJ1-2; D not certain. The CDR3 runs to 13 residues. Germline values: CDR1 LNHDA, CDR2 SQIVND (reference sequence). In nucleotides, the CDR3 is TGTGCCAGTAGTATCCGGAGCCACTATGGCTCCACTTTC. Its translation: CASSIRSHYGSTF.

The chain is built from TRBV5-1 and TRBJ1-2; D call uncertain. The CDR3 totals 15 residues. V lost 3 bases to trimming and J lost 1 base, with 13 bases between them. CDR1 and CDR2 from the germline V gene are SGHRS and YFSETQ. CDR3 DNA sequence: TGCGCCAGCAGCTCCCGGCTGCGGGATAACTATGGCTACACCTTC. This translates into CASSSRLRDNYGYTF.

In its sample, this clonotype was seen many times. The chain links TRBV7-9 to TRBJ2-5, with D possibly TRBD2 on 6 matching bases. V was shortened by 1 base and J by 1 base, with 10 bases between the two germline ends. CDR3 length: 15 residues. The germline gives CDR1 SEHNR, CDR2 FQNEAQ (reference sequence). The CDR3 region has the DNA TGTGCCAGCAGCTTAGGTCTAGCGATCCAAGAGACCCAGTACTTC. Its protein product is CASSLGLAIQETQYF.

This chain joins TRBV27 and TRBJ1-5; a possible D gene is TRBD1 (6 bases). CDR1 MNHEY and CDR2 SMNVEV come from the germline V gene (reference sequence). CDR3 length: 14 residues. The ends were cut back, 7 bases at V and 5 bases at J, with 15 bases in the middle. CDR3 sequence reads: CASNPTGSDQPQHF. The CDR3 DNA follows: TGTGCCAGCAATCCAACAGGGTCCGATCAGCCCCAGCATTTT.

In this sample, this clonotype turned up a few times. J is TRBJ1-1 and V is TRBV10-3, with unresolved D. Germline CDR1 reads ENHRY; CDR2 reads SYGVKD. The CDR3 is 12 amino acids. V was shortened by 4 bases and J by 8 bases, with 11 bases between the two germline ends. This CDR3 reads CAISAGLGEAFF. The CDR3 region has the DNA TGTGCCATCAGTGCTGGGCTCGGAGAAGCTTTCTTT.

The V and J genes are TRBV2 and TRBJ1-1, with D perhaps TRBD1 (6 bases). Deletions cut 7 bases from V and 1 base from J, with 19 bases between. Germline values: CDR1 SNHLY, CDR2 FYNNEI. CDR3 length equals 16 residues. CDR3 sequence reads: CASNRALSGGNTEAFF. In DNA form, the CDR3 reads TGTGCCAGCAACAGGGCCCTCAGTGGGGGGAACACTGAAGCTTTCTTT.